This TCR beta chain was sequenced in a study of T cell repertoires in cytomegalovirus infection. This clonotype was observed a few times. As yet, its antigen is unknown. TCRdb reprocessed the reads with MiXCR, giving one entry per CDR3 protein. This table has some 350,000 distinct CDR3 sequences, 34% appearing once. V lost 0 bases, J lost 5 bases, and 2 bases stayed unmatched. Germline-derived CDR1 and CDR2 are LNHDA and SQIVND (reference sequence). This CDR3 has 15 residues. The clonotype was recovered from a human donor in good health (CMV status not recorded). Some clones in this sample may be carry-over from other donors' samples. This chain joins TRBV19 and TRBJ2-1; 9 nucleotides align to TRBD1. Sequencing was performed on cultured PBMCs, taken from culture after CMV antigen stimulation. The CDR3 reads CASSIERTGDNEQFF. The CDR3 DNA reads TGTGCCAGTAGTATAGAGAGGACAGGGGACAATGAGCAGTTCTTC.